These 8 T cell receptor beta chains were all obtained from the same sample, sequenced in a study of read filtering for tumor transcriptome and immune sequencing. The library was built from roughly 400 ng RNA with molecular barcoded adaptors for alpha/delta and beta/gamma chains. One entry per CDR3 protein results from TCRdb running MiXCR on the reads. The sample includes fewer than 30,000 distinct CDR3 sequences, 20% to 25% seen only once; the top ten take around a sixth. Sequencing used a population of CD138-negative cells sorted from bone marrow. These receptors all come from a donor at least 40 years old with multiple myeloma.

The chain uses TRBV18 and TRBJ2-7, with 9 nucleotides matching TRBD1. The germline CDR1 and CDR2 sequences are KGHSH and LQKENI. After removal of 2 bases from V and 4 bases from J, the junction contained 6 bases not matched to a gene. The CDR3 is 15 amino acids. This CDR3 reads CASSPTGQGDYEQYF. DNA of the CDR3: TGTGCCAGCTCACCAACGGGACAGGGTGATTACGAGCAGTACTTC.

This clonotype was recorded many times. The junction and the germline gene differ at one end; a read error may be behind it. The chain uses TRBV2 and TRBJ2-1; TRBD2 agrees at 7 bases. The germline gives CDR1 SNHLY, CDR2 FYNNEI. The CDR3 length is 16 residues. CDR3 region: CASSDGRARSYNERFF. DNA for the CDR3: TGTGCCAGCAGTGATGGGAGGGCTCGCTCTTACAATGAGCGGTTCTTC.

This clonotype was observed once. A read error may account for a junction end that differs from germline. The V and J genes are TRBV4-2 and TRBJ2-3; 9 positions match TRBD2. CDR3 length: 17 residues. Germline CDR1 reads LGHNA; CDR2 reads YNFKEQ. CDR3 residues: CACSQAIPSGVTDTQYF. The CDR3 DNA reads as TGTGCCTGCAGCCAAGCAATCCCTAGCGGGGTCACAGATACGCAGTATTTT.

By sample share, this clonotype is medium-sized (0.01 to 0.1%). The chain joins TRBV27 to TRBJ2-1; 10 bases map to TRBD1. CDR3 length: 14 residues. V lost 8 bases to trimming and J lost 5 bases; unmatched junction nucleotides: 6. The germline gives CDR1 MNHEY, CDR2 SMNVEV (reference sequence). The DNA of the CDR3 is TGTGCCAGCGCCCGGGACAGGGGTAACAATGAGCAGTTCTTC. It encodes CASARDRGNNEQFF.

This clonotype was seen many times. The chain links TRBV28 to TRBJ2-2; D remains unclear. Trimming stripped 0 bases from V and 0 bases from J, with 8 bases between. There are 16 residues in the CDR3. Germline CDR1 and CDR2: MDHEN and SYDVKM. The DNA of the CDR3 is TGTGCCAGCAGTTTATGGGGTCCTGCGAACACCGGGGAGCTGTTTTTT. Protein: CASSLWGPANTGELFF.

This clonotype has at least ten counts. J is TRBJ2-1 and V is TRBV19; D tentatively fits TRBD1 or TRBD2 (5 bases each). The CDR3 consists of 12 residues. V was trimmed by 9 bases and J by 6 bases, leaving 12 bases between them. Germline assignment: CDR1 LNHDA and CDR2 SQIVND (reference sequence). Written as DNA, the CDR3 is TGTGCCAGCCGGGGCGGCATCAATGAGCAGTTCTTC. Encoded protein: CASRGGINEQFF.

As to this clonotype: Its ends do not fully match the called genes, so a read error is possible. The chain combines TRBV14 with TRBJ2-1; D is uncertain. The CDR3 contains 16 residues. The V gene's germline CDR1 is SGHDN and CDR2 FVKESK. CDR3 region: CASSQVWPTTFGEQFF. CDR3 DNA sequence: TGCGCCAGCAGCCAAGTTTGGCCGACCACTTTTGGTGAGCAGTTCTTC.

With regard to this clonotype: A far larger clone is one nucleotide away, so this likely arose from a read error. The J gene is TRBJ2-1, the V gene TRBV6-5; 9 nucleotides agree with TRBD2. This CDR3 spans 14 amino acids. Germline V gene lookup returns CDR1 MNHEY and CDR2 SVGAGI. The ends lost 5 bases at V and 11 bases at J; junction bases unmatched: 10. DNA for the CDR3: TGTGCCAGCAGTGGACTAGCGATGAGGAATAAGCAGTTCTTC. Translated: CASSGLAMRNKQFF.